This T cell receptor (beta chain) appears in the sequencing data of a study of Graves' ophthalmopathy and Graves' hyperthyroidism. The study, taken as a whole, reports: Most expanded thyroid clonotypes above 0.001 frequency also appeared in blood.

TCR beta CDR3 regions were amplified from RNA transcripts. First-round RT-PCR used HTBI primers; second-round multiplex PCR followed. TCRdb reprocessed the multiplex PCR reads via MiXCR and lists one record per CDR3 protein. The sample yields hundreds of thousands of distinct CDR3 sequences, about two fifths seen once. This clonotype was counted at least ten times. Its specificity is unknown. Donors with ophthalmopathy: moderate-to-severe activity, CAS ≥3, NOSPECS ≥4, duration under 3 months. Clinicians diagnosed using symptoms, serum thyroxine, TRAb, thyroid ultrasound and orbital computed tomography. Isolation of PBMCs was performed using roughly 10 ml of fresh peripheral blood. Trimming removed 8 bases from V and 0 bases from J, with 3 bases in between. This CDR3 contains 12 residues. The germline CDR1 and CDR2 sequences are KGHDR and SFDVKD.

The sequenced material came from peripheral blood. This clonotype was sampled from an adult man with Graves' ophthalmopathy. V is TRBV24-1 and J is TRBJ2-2, with D hard to call. In DNA form, the CDR3 reads TGTGCCACCACGACGAACACCGGGGAGCTGTTTTTT. This translates into CATTTNTGELFF.